One and the same sample provided the 26 T cell receptor beta chains below, sequenced in a study of cytomegalovirus exposure and HLA in healthy donors. PCR primers comprised 60 Vbeta and 13 Jbeta primers. The assay was immunoSEQ multiplex PCR, and TCRdb's table has in-frame clones only and misses some. The repertoire holds 200,000 or so clones, 82% seen once, with roughly 0.097% in the top ten. Sequenced material: PBMCs. Every receptor here comes from a boy between 2 and 10 years old in good health and CMV-seronegative.

The gene calls are TRBV27 and TRBJ1-1; 7 bases fit TRBD1. The CDR3 covers 11 residues. Germline V gene sequence: CDR1 MNHEY, CDR2 SMNVEV (reference sequence). J lost 11 bases, V lost 6 bases, and 6 bases had no gene match. The CDR3 is CASRKTGRAFF. The CDR3 DNA is TGTGCCAGCAGGAAGACAGGGAGGGCTTTCTTT.

The chain uses TRBV5-1 and TRBJ2-6, with TRBD1 as a possible D gene (6 bases). V dropped 1 base and J dropped 2 bases, with 10 bases sitting between them. The CDR3 runs to 16 residues. From germline, CDR1 is SGHRS and CDR2 YFSETQ. The CDR3 reads CASSLRGFPGANVLTF. The CDR3 DNA reads TGCGCCAGCAGCTTGAGGGGGTTTCCTGGGGCCAACGTCCTGACTTTC. Drawing the rest from reference TRBV5-1 and TRBJ2-6, the complete variable domain is KAGVTQTPRYLIKTRGQQVTLSCSPISGHRSVSWYQQTPGQGLQFLFEYFSETQRNKGNFPGRFSGRQFSNSRSEMNVSTLELGDSALYLCASSLRGFPGANVLTFGAGSRLTVL.

The chain uses TRBV12-5 and TRBJ2-3; 9 bases agree with TRBD1. V lost 6 bases to trimming and J lost 2 bases; unmatched junction nucleotides: 6. The CDR3 sequence is 15 residues long. Germline loops: CDR1 LGHNT, CDR2 FRNRAP. CDR3 coding DNA: TGTGCTAGTGGCCCGGGACAGGGTAACACAGATACGCAGTATTTT. Protein product: CASGPGQGNTDTQYF.

This chain connects TRBV7-2 to TRBJ1-5; TRBD1 is a possible D gene (5 bases). Germline CDR1 SGHTA, CDR2 FQGNSA. The V end lost 3 bases, the J end lost 1 base, and 13 bases lay between the germline ends. The CDR3 spans 16 residues. The CDR3 DNA follows: TGTGCCAGCAGCTTGGGTCAGGGATCGAGCAATCAGCCCCAGCATTTT. Translating gives CASSLGQGSSNQPQHF.

J is TRBJ1-2 and V is TRBV20-1; 7 nucleotides agree with TRBD1. CDR1 DFQATT and CDR2 SNEGSKA come from the germline V gene (reference sequence). There are 11 residues in the CDR3. Trimming at V came to 7 bases and at J to 3 bases, leaving 2 bases not matched to a gene. Written as DNA, the CDR3 is TGCAGTGGGGACAGTGACTATGGCTACACCTTC. The encoded protein is CSGDSDYGYTF.

The chain has TRBV7-9 and TRBJ2-1; 11 bases fit TRBD2. Losses at the gene ends were 5 bases for V and 4 bases for J; bases not matched to a gene: 4. This CDR3 region has 15 residues. Per the germline V gene, CDR1 is SEHNR and CDR2 is FQNEAQ (reference sequence). The CDR3 DNA sequence: TGTGCCAGCAGCCCGGGACTAGCGGAATACAATGAGCAGTTCTTC. This codes for CASSPGLAEYNEQFF. Variable domain in full (rest from reference TRBV7-9 and TRBJ2-1): DTGVSQNPRHKITKRGQNVTFRCDPISEHNRLYWYRQTLGQGPEFLTYFQNEAQLEKSRLLSDRFSAERPKGSFSTLEIQRTEQGDSAMYLCASSPGLAEYNEQFFGPGTRLTVL.

CDR3 coding DNA: TGTGCCAGTAGTGGGACAGGGAATTTTTCAGCTTTCTTT. Residues: CASSGTGNFSAFF. This rearrangement joins TRBV19 to TRBJ1-1; TRBD1 matches 9 bases. This CDR3 contains 13 residues. CDR1 and CDR2 (germline): LNHDA, SQIVND (reference sequence). Trimming removed 5 bases from V and 10 bases from J; junction bases left unmatched: 8. The complete variable domain, with remaining parts taken from reference TRBV19 and TRBJ1-1, reads DGGITQSPKYLFRKEGQNVTLSCEQNLNHDAMYWYRQDPGQGLRLIYYSQIVNDFQKGDIAEGYSVSREKKESFPLTVTSAQKNPTAFYLCASSGTGNFSAFFGQGTRLTVV.

The J gene is TRBJ1-2, the V gene TRBV5-5, with TRBD1 as a possible D gene (5 bases). The CDR3 loop spans 15 amino acids. The V gene's germline CDR1 is SGHKS and CDR2 YYEKEE (reference sequence). V shed 4 bases and J shed 4 bases, with 17 bases lying between them. The CDR3 DNA reads as TGTGCCAGCAGCCTTTCTCGACAGCCTGTCTATGGCTACACCTTC. This gives the protein CASSLSRQPVYGYTF.

The sample holds one count of this clone. The chain joins TRBV7-2 to TRBJ2-3, with D possibly matching TRBD1 (5 bases). Germline loops: CDR1 SGHTA, CDR2 FQGNSA. CDR3 size: 16 residues. V was trimmed by 1 base and J by 1 base, leaving 12 bases between them. The CDR3 sequence is CASSLVATGRTDTQYF. CDR3 DNA: TGTGCCAGCAGCTTAGTAGCCACAGGCCGCACAGATACGCAGTATTTT.

This sequence joins TRBV7-3 and TRBJ2-1; the match to TRBD2 covers 11 bases. CDR3 length: 20 residues. The trim removed 5 bases at V and 2 bases at J, leaving 17 bases unmatched. Germline assignment: CDR1 SGHTA and CDR2 FQGTGA. The CDR3 sequence: CASSQPGRASGGSAYNEQFF. DNA of the CDR3: TGTGCCAGCAGCCAACCTGGGAGGGCTAGCGGGGGGTCCGCCTACAATGAGCAGTTCTTC.

This clone was picked up one time. Its ends do not fully match the called genes, so a read error is possible. The chain combines TRBV4-3 with TRBJ2-7; 7 bases line up with TRBD1. CDR3 length: 14 residues. Germline CDR1 and CDR2: LGHNA and YSLEER. The chain's CDR3 is CASSQEGGSYEQYF. CDR3 DNA sequence: TGCGCCAGCAGCCAAGAAGGGGGCTCCTACGAACAGTACTTC.

The V gene is TRBV7-6, the J gene TRBJ1-2, with D tentatively TRBD1 (5 bases). The CDR3 is made up of 13 amino acids. Germline V gene data show CDR1 as SGHVS and CDR2 as FNYEAQ. Trimming stripped 1 base from V and 4 bases from J, with 7 bases between. In DNA, the CDR3 is TGTGCCAGCAGCTTAGGGGGGGGCTATGGCTACACCTTC. The encoded protein is CASSLGGGYGYTF. The full variable domain, completed using reference TRBV7-6 and TRBJ1-2, is GAGVSQSPRYKVTKRGQDVALRCDPISGHVSLYWYRQALGQGPEFLTYFNYEAQQDKSGLPNDRFSAERPEGSISTLTIQRTEQRDSAMYRCASSLGGGYGYTFGSGTRLTVV.

This chain connects TRBV6-1 to TRBJ2-3; 12 bases align to TRBD1. The J segment lost 3 bases and the V segment lost 1 base, leaving 5 bases of the junction unmatched. The CDR3 runs 17 residues. Looked up from germline, CDR1 is MNHNS and CDR2 is SASEGT. DNA for the CDR3: TGTGCCAGCAGTGAAGTTGGGACAGGGGGCCGAACAGATACGCAGTATTTT. It yields the protein CASSEVGTGGRTDTQYF.

The chain has TRBV4-3 and TRBJ1-6; 8 bases fit TRBD1. With 3 bases clipped from V and 6 bases from J, the junction kept 4 bases outside the gene matches. This CDR3 contains 15 residues. Germline V lookup: CDR1 LGHNA, CDR2 YSLEER. The CDR3 region is CASSQKQGVNSPLHF. The CDR3 nucleotides are TGCGCCAGCAGCCAGAAACAGGGGGTTAATTCACCCCTCCACTTT.

This clone was recorded once. The chain recombines TRBV7-9 with TRBJ2-1, with 7 bases lining up with TRBD1. Germline assignment: CDR1 SEHNR and CDR2 FQNEAQ (reference sequence). V lost 1 base and J lost 6; bases outside the gene matches: 6. This CDR3 comprises 15 residues. The CDR3 nucleotides are TGTGCCAGCAGCTTAGAGGGGGCACGCTCCAATGAGCAGTTCTTC. Translated, it gives CASSLEGARSNEQFF.

The CDR3 DNA reads TGTGCCAGCAGCTATGCTACAGGGGGCTATTTATTGGACACTGAAGCTTTCTTT. Amino acid sequence: CASSYATGGYLLDTEAFF. V usage is TRBV28 and J usage is TRBJ1-1; 9 positions agree with TRBD1. The V segment lost 6 bases and the J segment 3 bases; nucleotides outside the gene matches: 17. The CDR3 extends over 18 amino acids. The germline V gene encodes CDR1 MDHEN and CDR2 SYDVKM.

V and J are TRBV2 and TRBJ2-4, with 12 nucleotides matching TRBD2. V gave up 7 bases and J gave up 0 bases; unmatched junction bases: 7. This CDR3 spans 17 amino acids. Per the germline V gene, CDR1 is SNHLY and CDR2 is FYNNEI. CDR3 sequence (DNA): TGTGCCAGCAAGATGCTAGCGGGGGGGCTAGCCAAAAACATTCAGTACTTC. It yields the protein CASKMLAGGLAKNIQYF. The whole variable domain, remainder taken from reference TRBV2 and TRBJ2-4, is EPEVTQTPSHQVTQMGQEVILRCVPISNHLYFYWYRQILGQKVEFLVSFYNNEISEKSEIFDDQFSVERPDGSNFTLKIRSTKLEDSAMYFCASKMLAGGLAKNIQYFGAGTRLSVL.

This sequence joins TRBV9 and TRBJ2-5; 7 bases agree with TRBD1. The J call may not be correct, given that the DNA end is closer to TRBJ2-7. Germline V CDR1 and CDR2: SGDLS, YYNGEE. The CDR3 consists of 15 residues. CDR3 coding DNA: TGTGCCAGCAGCGTAACCCCGGGACAGTCCTACGAGCAGTACTTC. Residues: CASSVTPGQSYEQYF.

This chain links TRBV5-1 with TRBJ1-2, with TRBD1 as a possible D gene (6 bases). This CDR3 has 13 amino acids. Trimming pared 4 bases from V and 2 bases from J, leaving 9 bases between. Germline values: CDR1 SGHRS, CDR2 YFSETQ. CDR3 region: CASSGGANYGYTF. The CDR3 bases are TGCGCCAGCAGCGGGGGGGCCAACTATGGCTACACCTTC.

The rearrangement joins TRBV7-9 to TRBJ2-3, with 14 bases aligning to TRBD2. Germline V gene data show CDR1 as SEHNR and CDR2 as FQNEAQ (reference sequence). V was pared by 4 bases and J by 6 bases, with 9 bases of the junction left unmatched. CDR3 size: 17 residues. CDR3 DNA: TGTGCCAGCAGCTCCGGACTAGCGGGGGGTGTCGGGGATACGCAGTATTTT. Translating gives CASSSGLAGGVGDTQYF.

This clone was detected only a few times. The chain uses TRBV11-2 and TRBJ2-1; 12 bases are shared with TRBD2. This CDR3 contains 18 residues. Germline V lookup: CDR1 SGHAT, CDR2 FQNNGV. V dropped 4 bases and J dropped 6; count of bases not matched to a gene: 13. This CDR3 reads CASSSDPLAGGPGNEQFF. CDR3 bases: TGTGCCAGCAGCTCTGACCCACTAGCGGGGGGCCCCGGCAATGAGCAGTTCTTC.

The rearrangement links TRBV7-2 to TRBJ2-5, with 7 bases fitting TRBD2. The trim removed 5 bases at V and 2 bases at J, leaving 5 bases unmatched. The CDR3 consists of 14 residues. Germline assignment: CDR1 SGHTA and CDR2 FQGNSA. DNA of the CDR3: TGTGCCAGCAGCGCGATGGGGGGGCAAGAGACCCAGTACTTC. The encoded protein is CASSAMGGQETQYF.

V is TRBV19 and J is TRBJ1-6; D not certain. The length of the CDR3 is 17 residues. CDR1 is LNHDA, CDR2 SQIVND, per germline (reference sequence). The ends were cut back, 4 bases at V and 0 bases at J, with 13 bases in the middle. CDR3 DNA: TGTGCCAGTAGTAGGAGAGAGGGAAGCTCCTATAATTCACCCCTCCACTTT. Residues: CASSRREGSSYNSPLHF.

V and J are TRBV5-1 and TRBJ1-3; possible D gene TRBD1, 5 bases. The V end lost 4 bases, the J end lost 0 bases, and 5 bases lay between the germline ends. The CDR3 sequence is 13 residues long. CDR1 SGHRS and CDR2 YFSETQ come from the germline V gene. The CDR3 loop is CASSQGSGNTIYF. CDR3 sequence (DNA): TGCGCCAGCAGCCAGGGCTCTGGAAACACCATATATTTT.

This clone has only a few counts. The genes are TRBV7-2 and TRBJ2-7; unclear D gene. The CDR3 contains 14 residues. Looked up from germline, CDR1 is SGHTA and CDR2 is FQGNSA. V was shortened by 5 bases and J by 1 base, with 12 bases between the two germline ends. CDR3 nucleotide sequence: TGTGCCAGCAGCCCTCTGGCAGGATCCTACGAGCAGTACTTC. Translating gives CASSPLAGSYEQYF.

This clone occurred once. The rearrangement uses TRBV5-1 and TRBJ2-6; no reliable D call. The CDR3 extends over 15 amino acids. CDR1 SGHRS and CDR2 YFSETQ come from the germline V gene. The V gene lost 4 bases and the J gene lost 3 bases, with 11 bases spanning the gap. The DNA of the CDR3 is TGCGCCAGCAGCCCAAGACTGCGTGGGGCCAACGTCCTGACTTTC. Translated: CASSPRLRGANVLTF.